This T cell receptor (beta chain) emerged from a study of blood T cell repertoires in COVID-19. Each participant's cohort was designated according to participant-reported clinical history. V lost 3 bases to trimming and J lost 2 bases, with 12 bases between them. The CDR3 consists of 15 residues. Germline V gives CDR1 SEHNR, CDR2 FQNEAQ (reference sequence). Measured with immunoSEQ multiplex PCR; TCRdb has only the in-frame clones, and not every one. Of about 230,000 clones detected, about 87% appear once; the ten largest clones hold roughly 2.5%. The chain combines TRBV7-9 with TRBJ2-3, with D tentatively TRBD2 (6 bases). The TCR was taken from a woman between 40 and 55 years old with acute COVID-19. Sequencing was done on a sample of PBMCs or T cells enriched from blood (not recorded which). The DNA of the CDR3 is TGTGCCAGCAGCTTCTCGGGCGGGACCACAGATACGCAGTATTTT. Translated, it gives CASSFSGGTTDTQYF.